The 8 T cell receptor beta chains below all came from one sample that was sequenced in a study of cytomegalovirus exposure and HLA in healthy donors. Vbeta (60) and Jbeta (13) primers were used in the PCR. Profiling relied on immunoSEQ multiplex PCR, and the TCRdb table lists in-frame clones only, not all of them. The sample has about 130,000 clones, around two thirds seen once; the top ten hold roughly 4.5%. Source material: PBMCs. The receptor set was obtained from a man aged 18 to 30 in good health and CMV-seropositive.

The genes are TRBV6-1 and TRBJ2-7; D unresolved. V was cut by 1 base and J by 2 bases, with 12 bases left in between. The CDR3 length is 15 residues. CDR1 and CDR2 (germline): MNHNS, SASEGT. The CDR3 DNA sequence: TGTGCCAGCAGTGAAGGAAGCGTAGCTACCTACGAGCAGTACTTC. This translates into CASSEGSVATYEQYF.

The chain joins TRBV7-3 to TRBJ1-1; 7 bases fit TRBD1. J was trimmed by 4 bases and V by 4 bases; bases with no gene match: 3. In germline, CDR1 is SGHTA, CDR2 FQGTGA. This CDR3 contains 13 residues. CDR3 loop: CASSSRQGTEAFF. The CDR3 DNA sequence: TGTGCCAGCAGCTCACGACAGGGCACTGAAGCTTTCTTT.

The chain uses TRBV15 and TRBJ2-7; TRBD1 might be the D (5 bases). Trimming left V 1 base short and J 2 bases short, with 9 bases between. Germline lookup yields CDR1 LNHNV and CDR2 YYDKDF (reference sequence). There are 14 residues in the CDR3. The CDR3 is CATSRARTPYEQYF. The CDR3 coding sequence is TGTGCCACCAGCAGAGCAAGGACACCCTACGAGCAGTACTTC.

The chain recombines TRBV10-1 with TRBJ2-3; D is possibly TRBD2 (5 bases). This CDR3 is built from 15 residues. Germline CDR1 WNHNN, CDR2 SYGVQD (reference sequence). V was clipped by 0 bases and J by 1 base, with 8 bases between them. The CDR3 sequence is CASSESVGGTDTQYF. DNA for the CDR3: TGCGCCAGCAGTGAGTCGGTCGGGGGCACAGATACGCAGTATTTT.

The J gene is TRBJ1-2, the V gene TRBV9; possible D gene TRBD1, 5 bases. The CDR3 length is 13 residues. Trimming cost V 0 bases and J 8 bases, with 11 bases left between them. Germline CDR1 and CDR2: SGDLS and YYNGEE. DNA for the CDR3: TGTGCCAGCAGCGTAGTCAGGGCAGTAGGCTACACCTTC. Its protein is CASSVVRAVGYTF.

In its sample, this clone was seen a few times. The chain couples TRBV7-9 to TRBJ2-5; 7 bases map to TRBD2. The junction had 5 bases not matched to a gene; V was cut back by 3 bases and J by 1 base. This CDR3 has 15 amino acids. The germline V gene has CDR1 SEHNR and CDR2 FQNEAQ (reference sequence). Here the CDR3 reads CASSLLGGSQETQYF. DNA for the CDR3: TGTGCCAGCAGCTTGTTGGGGGGGAGCCAAGAGACCCAGTACTTC.

V is TRBV7-6 and J is TRBJ2-1, with 9 bases matching TRBD2. V was pared by 5 bases and J by 8 bases, with 16 bases of the junction left unmatched. The length of the CDR3 is 17 residues. Germline V CDR1 and CDR2: SGHVS, FNYEAQ. CDR3 region: CASSPRRTSGRRDEQFF. CDR3 bases: TGTGCCAGCAGCCCCCGGAGGACCAGCGGGAGGCGCGATGAGCAGTTCTTC.

The chain joins TRBV28 to TRBJ1-5; D call uncertain. V lost 8 bases and J 0 bases, leaving 11 bases between the germline ends. This CDR3 has 14 amino acids. Germline loops: CDR1 MDHEN, CDR2 SYDVKM. The CDR3 bases are TGTGCCAGCCTAACGGGTAGTAGCAATCAGCCCCAGCATTTT. This sequence encodes CASLTGSSNQPQHF.